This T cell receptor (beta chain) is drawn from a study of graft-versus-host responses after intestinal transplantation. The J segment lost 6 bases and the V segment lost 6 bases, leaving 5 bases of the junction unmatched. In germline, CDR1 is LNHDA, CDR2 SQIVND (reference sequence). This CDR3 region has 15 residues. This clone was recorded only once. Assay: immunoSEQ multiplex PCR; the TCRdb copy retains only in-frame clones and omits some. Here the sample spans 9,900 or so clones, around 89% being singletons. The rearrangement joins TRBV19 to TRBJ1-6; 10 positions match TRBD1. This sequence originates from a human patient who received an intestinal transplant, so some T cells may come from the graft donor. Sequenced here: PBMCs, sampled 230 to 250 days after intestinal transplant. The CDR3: CASSRRTGGNSPLHF. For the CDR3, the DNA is TGTGCCAGTAGCAGACGGACAGGGGGTAATTCACCCCTCCACTTT. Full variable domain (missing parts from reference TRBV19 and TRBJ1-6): DGGITQSPKYLFRKEGQNVTLSCEQNLNHDAMYWYRQDPGQGLRLIYYSQIVNDFQKGDIAEGYSVSREKKESFPLTVTSAQKNPTAFYLCASSRRTGGNSPLHFGNGTRLTVT.